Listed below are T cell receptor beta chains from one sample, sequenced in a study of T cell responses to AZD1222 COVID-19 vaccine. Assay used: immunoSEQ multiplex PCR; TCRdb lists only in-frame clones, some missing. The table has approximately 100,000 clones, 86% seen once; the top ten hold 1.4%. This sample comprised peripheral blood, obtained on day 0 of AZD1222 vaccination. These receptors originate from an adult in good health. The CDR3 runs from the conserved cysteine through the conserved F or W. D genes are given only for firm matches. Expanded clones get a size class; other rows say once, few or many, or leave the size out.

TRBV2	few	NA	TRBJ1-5	TGTGCCAGCAGTGAAGCGCTTGGGAATCAGCCCCAGCATTTT	CASSEALGNQPQHF
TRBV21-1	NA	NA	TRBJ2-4	TGTGCCAGCAGCTACCCGGGACAGGACCGTGCGGAGGCCAAAAACATTCAGTACTTC	CASSYPGQDRAEAKNIQYF
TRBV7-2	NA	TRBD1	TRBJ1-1	TGTGCCAGCAGCTTATTTCCCACAGGGGAGAACACTGAAGCTTTCTTT	CASSLFPTGENTEAFF
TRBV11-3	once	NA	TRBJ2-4	TGTGCCAGCAGCGACCGGACAGAAAACATTCAGTACTTC	CASSDRTENIQYF
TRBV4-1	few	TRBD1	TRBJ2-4	TGCGCCAGCAGCCAAGGGGCAACAGGGGGCGCTACCAAAAACATTCAGTACTTC	CASSQGATGGATKNIQYF
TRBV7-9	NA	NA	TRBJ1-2	TGTGCCAGCAGCTTAATTCCTCAACCCAGAGATGGCTACACCTTC	CASSLIPQPRDGYTF
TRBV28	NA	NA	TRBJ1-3	TGTGCCAGCAGTTTAGGTGTCACCTCTGGAAACACCATATATTTT	CASSLGVTSGNTIYF
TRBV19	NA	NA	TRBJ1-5	TGTGCCAGTAGTATTCCCTCGATTAGCAATCAGCCCCAGCATTTT	CASSIPSISNQPQHF
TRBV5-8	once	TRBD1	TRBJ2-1	TGTGCCAGCAGCTTGACAGGGGGTTTGAATGAGCAGTTCTTC	CASSLTGGLNEQFF
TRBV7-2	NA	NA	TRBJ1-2	TGTGCCAGCGGTTATTTAGGGGCCAATGGCTACACCTTC	CASGYLGANGYTF
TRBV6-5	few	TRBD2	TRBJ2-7	TGTGCCAGCAGGCCTAGCGGCCAATACGAGCAGTACTTC	CASRPSGQYEQYF
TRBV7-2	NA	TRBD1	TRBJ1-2	TGTGCCAGCAAACGGGACAGCATAAACTATGGCTACACCTTC	CASKRDSINYGYTF
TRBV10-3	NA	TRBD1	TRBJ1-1	TGTGCCATCAGTGAGAAGGGGGCGATAGGCACTGAAGCTTTCTTT	CAISEKGAIGTEAFF
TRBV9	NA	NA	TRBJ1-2	TGTGCCAGCAGCGGGGAGGGTTATGGCTACACCTTC	CASSGEGYGYTF
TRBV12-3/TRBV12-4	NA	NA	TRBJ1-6	TGTGCCAGCAGCCGAAATTCACCCCTCCACTTT	CASSRNSPLHF
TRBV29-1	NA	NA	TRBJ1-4	TGCAGCGCCGACGGAGGGCGTAGTAATGAAAAACTGTTTTTT	CSADGGRSNEKLFF
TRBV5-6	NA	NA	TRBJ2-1	TGTGCCAGCAGCTTGGTAGGGGGAGGCTACAATGAGCAGTTCTTC	CASSLVGGGYNEQFF
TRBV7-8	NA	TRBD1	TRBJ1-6	TGTGCCAGCAGCTTAGTACAGGGGTCAGGTTCACCCCTCCACTTT	CASSLVQGSGSPLHF
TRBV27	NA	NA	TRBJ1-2	TGTGCCAGCAGTTTGGGGGCCCGTGGTATCGATGGCTACACCTTC	CASSLGARGIDGYTF
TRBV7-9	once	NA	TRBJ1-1	TGTGCCAGCAGCTTGCAGGGTAAGAACACTGAAGCTTTCTTT	CASSLQGKNTEAFF
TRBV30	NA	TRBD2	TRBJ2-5	TGTGCCTGGAGTGTACGCACTAGCGGGAGAGGAGAGACCCAGTACTTC	CAWSVRTSGRGETQYF
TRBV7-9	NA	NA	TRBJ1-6	TGTGCCAGCGGAGGGTCGGGCAATTCACCCCTCCACTTT	CASGGSGNSPLHF
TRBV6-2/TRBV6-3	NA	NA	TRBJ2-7	TGTGCCAGCAGTGACCTTTGGCTGTCCTACGAGCAGTACTTC	CASSDLWLSYEQYF
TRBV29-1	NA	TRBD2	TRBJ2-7	TGCAGCGTAGAAGGACTAGCGGGAGGGCCGAGCTCCTACGAGCAGTACTTC	CSVEGLAGGPSSYEQYF
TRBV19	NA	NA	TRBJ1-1	TGTGCCAGTAGTATAAGTACCCCGAACACTGAAGCTTTCTTT	CASSISTPNTEAFF
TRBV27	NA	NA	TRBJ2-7	TGTGCCAGCAGTTTTGGGGGAGGCTACGAGCAGTACTTC	CASSFGGGYEQYF
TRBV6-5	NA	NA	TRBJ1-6	TGTGCCAGCAGTTACGGGATTGAGGGATCACCCCTCCACTTT	CASSYGIEGSPLHF
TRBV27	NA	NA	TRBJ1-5	TGTGCCAGCGCTCCCGTGGGGGGGTTTGGCAATCAGCCCCAGCATTTT	CASAPVGGFGNQPQHF
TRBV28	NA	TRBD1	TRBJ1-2	TGTGCCAGCACCATCCTCCCGAGGGGGCTCTCTGGCTACACCTTC	CASTILPRGLSGYTF
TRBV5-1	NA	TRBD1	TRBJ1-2	TGCGCCAGCAGCCTGGGGACAGGGGGAGCGCTCCGTGGCTACACCTTC	CASSLGTGGALRGYTF
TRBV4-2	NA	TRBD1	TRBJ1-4	TGTGCCAGCAGCCAGAAACAGGGTCAGGGGGATGAAAAACTGTTTTTT	CASSQKQGQGDEKLFF
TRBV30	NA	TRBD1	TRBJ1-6	TGTGCCTGGAGCGCTAGCTCAGGGGGCAGGAACTCACCCCTCCACTTT	CAWSASSGGRNSPLHF
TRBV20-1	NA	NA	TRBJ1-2	TGCAGTGCAAGTCAGGGGCGGAACTATGGCTACACCTTC	CSASQGRNYGYTF
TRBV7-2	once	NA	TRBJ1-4	TGTGCCAGCAGTCGTGAGGGAGCCGACTCTAATGAAAAACTGTTTTTT	CASSREGADSNEKLFF
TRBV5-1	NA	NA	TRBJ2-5	TGCGCCAGCAGCTTGGTTCGAACTACCAGGAACCAAGAGACCCAGTACTTC	CASSLVRTTRNQETQYF
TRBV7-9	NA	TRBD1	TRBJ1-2	TGTGCCAGCAGCGGACGGGACAGGGAAACCTATGGCTACACCTTC	CASSGRDRETYGYTF
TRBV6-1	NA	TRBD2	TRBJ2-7	TGTGCCAGCAGTGAAGCGCCGGGACTAGCATACGAGCAGTACTTC	CASSEAPGLAYEQYF
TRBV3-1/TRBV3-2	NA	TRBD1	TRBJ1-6	TGTGCCAGCAGCCCAACTGACAGGGTAGGATCACCCCTCCACTTT	CASSPTDRVGSPLHF
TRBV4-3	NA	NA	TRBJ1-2	TGCGCCAGCAGCCAAGACCTCGGGATCTATGGCTACACCTTC	CASSQDLGIYGYTF
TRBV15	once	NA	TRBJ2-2	TGTGCCACCAGCAGAGATTCGGGGGAAATAGTTTTCGGGGAGCTGTTTTTT	CATSRDSGEIVFGELFF
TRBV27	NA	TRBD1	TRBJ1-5	TGTGCCAGCAGTTTATCGGTAGGACAGGGGGGGATCGGGAATCAGCCCCAGCATTTT	CASSLSVGQGGIGNQPQHF
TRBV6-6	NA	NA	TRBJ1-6	TGTGCCAGCAGTCGACGGGCGAATTCGGTGGGGAATTCACCCCTCCACTTT	CASSRRANSVGNSPLHF
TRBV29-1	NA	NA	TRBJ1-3	TGCAGCGTTGAGCCCAGGGTAACTGGAAACACCATATATTTT	CSVEPRVTGNTIYF
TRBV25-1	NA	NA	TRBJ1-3	TGTGCCAGCAGTGAGGATTGGGCCTCTGGAAACACCATATATTTT	CASSEDWASGNTIYF
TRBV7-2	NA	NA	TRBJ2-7	TGTGCCAGCAGCTTAGATGGCGGGGCGAGGGTCGAGCAGTACTTC	CASSLDGGARVEQYF
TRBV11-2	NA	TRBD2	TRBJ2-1	TGTGCCAGCAGCGCGACTAGCGGACCTTACAATGAGCAGTTCTTC	CASSATSGPYNEQFF
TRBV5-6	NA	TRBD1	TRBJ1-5	TGTGCCAGCAGCTATTCCCGGGACAGGGTGAATCAGCCCCAGCATTTT	CASSYSRDRVNQPQHF
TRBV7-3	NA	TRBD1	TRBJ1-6	TGTGCCAGCAGCCCCGGGACAGGGGATTCACCCCTCCACTTT	CASSPGTGDSPLHF
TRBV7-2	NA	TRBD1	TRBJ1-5	TGTGCCAGCAGCCCCCGGACAGGGGGCAACAATCAGCCCCAGCATTTT	CASSPRTGGNNQPQHF
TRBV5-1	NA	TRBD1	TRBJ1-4	TGCGCCAGCAGTCCCGGGACAGGGGCTGAAAAACTGTTTTTT	CASSPGTGAEKLFF
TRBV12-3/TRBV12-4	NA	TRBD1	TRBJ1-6	TGTGCCAGCAGTACAGGGGAACATTCACCCCTCCACTTT	CASSTGEHSPLHF
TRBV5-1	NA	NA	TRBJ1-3	TGCGCCAGCAGCTTGCCGGCAAACTCTGGAAACACCATATATTTT	CASSLPANSGNTIYF
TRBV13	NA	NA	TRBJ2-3	TGTGCCAGCAGCTTCAAGGACTCGCTTTACGATACGCAGTATTTT	CASSFKDSLYDTQYF